These 28 T cell receptor beta chains came from one sample sequenced in a study of T cells in Graves' hyperthyroidism and ophthalmopathy. TCR beta CDR3 sequences were amplified from RNA transcripts. When the TCR CDR3 underwent first-round RT-PCR, the HTBI primer set was used. TCRdb re-analysed the multiplex PCR reads in MiXCR, keeping a single row per CDR3 protein. The sample yields some 500,000 distinct CDR3 sequences, around an eighth seen once. The specimen sequenced was blood. These receptors came from a woman younger than 30 with Graves' hyperthyroidism.

This clonotype appeared many times. This rearrangement joins TRBV14 to TRBJ2-7; the D gene is possibly TRBD2 (6 bases). Trimming removed 4 bases at V and 4 bases at J, with 11 bases between. The CDR3 sequence is 13 residues long. Germline CDR1 SGHDN, CDR2 FVKESK. The CDR3 region has the DNA TGTGCCAGCAGCCCTGGAGGGGTGTACGAGCAGTACTTC. It specifies CASSPGGVYEQYF.

The rearrangement links TRBV5-1 to TRBJ2-5; D is uncertain. Germline CDR1 SGHRS, CDR2 YFSETQ. CDR3 length equals 12 residues. V lost 1 base, J lost 8 bases, and 9 bases lay in between. The CDR3 spells CASSLLGLTQYF. DNA of the CDR3: TGCGCCAGCAGCTTGTTGGGCCTCACCCAGTACTTC. The variable domain in full, with the rest retrieved from reference TRBV5-1 and TRBJ2-5, is KAGVTQTPRYLIKTRGQQVTLSCSPISGHRSVSWYQQTPGQGLQFLFEYFSETQRNKGNFPGRFSGRQFSNSRSEMNVSTLELGDSALYLCASSLLGLTQYFGPGTRLLVL.

This clonotype was detected many times. The rearrangement uses TRBV10-3 and TRBJ2-3; 13 nucleotides align to TRBD2. This CDR3 is built from 16 residues. V lost 6 bases to trimming and J lost 0 bases; unmatched junction nucleotides: 3. Germline V gene lookup returns CDR1 ENHRY and CDR2 SYGVKD. The CDR3, as DNA: TGTGCCATCAGCGGACTAGCGGGGGTCAGCACAGATACGCAGTATTTT. Protein: CAISGLAGVSTDTQYF.

This clonotype appeared a few times. A much larger clone lies a single base off, so this may be a read error. The gene calls are TRBV12-3 or TRBV12-4 and TRBJ1-1, with 7 bases aligning to TRBD1. The CDR3 totals 16 residues. CDR3 sequence reads: CASRALVGQLNTGAFF. The CDR3 nucleotides are TGTGCCAGCAGAGCCTTGGTGGGACAGCTGAACACTGGAGCTTTCTTT.

The sample holds many counts of this clonotype. The J gene is TRBJ2-5, the V gene TRBV12-3 or TRBV12-4, with 11 bases aligning to TRBD1. V dropped 6 bases and J dropped 5; count of bases not matched to a gene: 14. This CDR3 has 17 residues. CDR3 loop: CASSRGTGGFGWETQYF. CDR3 DNA sequence: TGTGCCAGCAGCAGAGGGACAGGGGGTTTCGGCTGGGAGACCCAGTACTTC.

In its sample, this clonotype was seen many times. The chain is built from TRBV20-1 and TRBJ2-1, with TRBD2 matching 13 bases. The CDR3 has 15 amino acids. The ends lost 6 bases at V and 7 bases at J; junction bases unmatched: 9. In germline, CDR1 is DFQATT, CDR2 SNEGSKA (reference sequence). Here the CDR3 reads CSAPTSGRARNEQFF. The CDR3 DNA sequence: TGCAGTGCGCCTACTAGCGGGAGGGCTCGAAATGAGCAGTTCTTC.

The CDR3, as DNA: TGTGCCAGCAGTTTTGGGGGGGGGTGGAATGAGCAGTTCTTC. It yields the protein CASSFGGGWNEQFF. V usage is TRBV27 and J usage is TRBJ2-1; 7 bases agree with TRBD2. Germline loops: CDR1 MNHEY, CDR2 SMNVEV (reference sequence). This CDR3 region has 14 residues. Unmatched junction bases numbered 6, after V lost 3 bases and J lost 7 bases.

The V call is TRBV28, the J call TRBJ1-1; weak D call: TRBD1 (5 bases). This CDR3 is built from 13 residues. Germline V gene data show CDR1 as MDHEN and CDR2 as SYDVKM. Trimming removed 8 bases at V and 5 bases at J, with 15 bases between. The chain's CDR3 is CASGSTWGTEAFF. DNA of the CDR3: TGTGCCAGCGGGTCCACTTGGGGGACTGAAGCTTTCTTT.

A few counts support this clonotype. At one end, the junction sequence differs from germline, possibly due to a read error. The chain has TRBV7-2 and TRBJ1-6, with D perhaps TRBD1 (6 bases). Germline lookup yields CDR1 SGHTA and CDR2 FQGNSA. The CDR3 runs 15 residues. CDR3 amino acids: CASSLKQGYNSPLRF. The DNA for the CDR3 is TGTGCCAGCAGCTTAAAACAGGGTTATAATTCACCCCTCCGCTTT.

This clonotype appeared many times. The chain carries TRBV27 and TRBJ2-7; D is ambiguous. Germline V gene lookup returns CDR1 MNHEY and CDR2 SMNVEV (reference sequence). This CDR3 has 13 residues. V lost 9 bases and J lost 6, with 18 bases in between. The CDR3 DNA is TGTGCCAGTCGGCGCCTATCCCCTGGCGAGCAGTACTTC. It translates to CASRRLSPGEQYF.

J is TRBJ2-3 and V is TRBV3-1; 10 bases agree with TRBD2. After removal of 4 bases from V and 2 bases from J, the junction contained 6 bases not matched to a gene. The CDR3 covers 16 residues. CDR1 LGHDT and CDR2 YNNKEL come from the germline V gene (reference sequence). The DNA of the CDR3 is TGTGCCAGCAGCCCCAGGACTAGCGGATACACAGATACGCAGTATTTT. Translation gives CASSPRTSGYTDTQYF.

This clonotype has ten or more counts. The chain combines TRBV5-6 with TRBJ2-1; TRBD1 aligns across 7 bases. Germline V CDR1 and CDR2: SGHDT, YYEEEE. V was clipped by 4 bases and J by 10 bases; unmatched bases: 5. This CDR3 is 12 amino acids long. As DNA, the CDR3 is TGTGCCAGCAGCCCGACAGGGATCGAGCAGTTCTTC. Amino acid sequence: CASSPTGIEQFF.

This clonotype was detected a few times. The chain links TRBV29-1 to TRBJ1-2; D remains ambiguous. The ends were cut back, 0 bases at V and 7 bases at J, with 15 bases in the middle. The CDR3 has 14 residues. Germline V gene sequence: CDR1 SQVTM, CDR2 ANQGSEA. The CDR3 DNA follows: TGCAGCGTTGAAGAGGGAGGGAGTGGAGGTGGCTACACCTTC. It is translated as CSVEEGGSGGGYTF.

The chain couples TRBV28 to TRBJ2-7; D is unresolved. CDR3 size: 12 residues. Germline CDR1 and CDR2: MDHEN and SYDVKM. Trimming cost V 6 bases and J 6 bases, with 12 bases left between them. In nucleotides, the CDR3 is TGTGCCAGCAGCCCCTCCTTCCTCGAGCAGTACTTC. It codes for CASSPSFLEQYF.

The chain uses TRBV5-8 and TRBJ1-4; TRBD1 matches 8 bases. V lost 0 bases to trimming and J lost 5 bases; unmatched junction nucleotides: 3. Germline values: CDR1 SGHTS, CDR2 YDEGEE. CDR3 length: 15 amino acids. In nucleotides, the CDR3 is TGTGCCAGCAGCTTGGGGAGACAGGGGAATGAAAAACTGTTTTTT. Its protein is CASSLGRQGNEKLFF. Full variable domain (remainder filled in from reference TRBV5-8 and TRBJ1-4): EAGVTQSPTHLIKTRGQQATLRCSPISGHTSVYWYQQALGLGLQFLLWYDEGEERNRGNFPPRFSGRQFPNYSSELNVNALELEDSALYLCASSLGRQGNEKLFFGSGTQLSVL.

The sample holds many counts of this clonotype. The chain links TRBV11-3 to TRBJ2-5; a weak D match, TRBD2 (5 bases). This CDR3 spans 14 amino acids. Germline lookup yields CDR1 SGHNT and CDR2 YENEEA. Trimming pared 6 bases from V and 4 bases from J, leaving 15 bases between. CDR3 nucleotides: TGTGCCAGCAGTACGAGGGTTTCGGTAGAGACCCAGTACTTC. Amino acids: CASSTRVSVETQYF.

This clonotype occurred a few times. The CDR3 bases are TGTGCCAGCAGCGACGGACAGGGATACAATGAGCAGTTCTTC. This sequence encodes CASSDGQGYNEQFF. The chain carries TRBV9 and TRBJ2-1, with 8 bases fitting TRBD1. CDR1 is SGDLS, CDR2 YYNGEE, per germline. This CDR3 has 14 residues. J lost 4 bases, V lost 3 bases, and 3 bases had no gene match.

The sample holds many counts of this clonotype. V usage is TRBV12-3 or TRBV12-4 and J usage is TRBJ2-7, with a weak D call TRBD1 (5 bases). Trimming pared 6 bases from V and 0 bases from J, leaving 12 bases between. The CDR3 is 14 residues long. The CDR3 DNA is TGTGCCAGCAGAGCCTCAGGGTTCTCCTACGAGCAGTACTTC. Encoded protein: CASRASGFSYEQYF.

V and J are TRBV9 and TRBJ2-1; D perhaps matches TRBD2 (6 bases). This CDR3 is 15 amino acids long. Trimming cost V 3 bases and J 0 bases, with 10 bases left between them. Germline V gene lookup returns CDR1 SGDLS and CDR2 YYNGEE. The CDR3 loop is CASSGTSPSYNEQFF. The DNA for the CDR3 is TGTGCCAGCAGCGGAACTAGCCCCTCCTACAATGAGCAGTTCTTC.

The genes are TRBV27 and TRBJ1-5; unclear D gene. The V end was cut by 3 bases, the J end by 6 bases, with 9 bases between. CDR3 length: 13 amino acids. In germline, CDR1 is MNHEY, CDR2 SMNVEV (reference sequence). Here the CDR3 reads CASSLDPAQPQHF. For the CDR3, the DNA is TGTGCCAGCAGTTTGGACCCGGCTCAGCCCCAGCATTTT.

This clonotype was counted many times. The chain joins TRBV20-1 to TRBJ1-1; D is possibly TRBD1 (5 bases). The length of the CDR3 is 14 residues. Trimming took off 6 bases at V and 0 bases at J, with 14 bases between the two ends. The germline gives CDR1 DFQATT, CDR2 SNEGSKA (reference sequence). This CDR3 reads CSAEKQVMNTEAFF. The CDR3 nucleotides read TGCAGTGCCGAGAAACAGGTTATGAACACTGAAGCTTTCTTT.

A few counts support this clonotype. J is TRBJ1-1 and V is TRBV7-9; TRBD1 aligns across 8 bases. CDR3 size: 15 residues. CDR1 and CDR2 from the germline V gene are SEHNR and FQNEAQ (reference sequence). V shed 4 bases, J shed 3 bases, and the junction held 7 bases outside the gene matches. DNA for the CDR3: TGTGCCAGCAGCTCGGACAGGGTCCAAGACACTGAAGCTTTCTTT. Translation gives CASSSDRVQDTEAFF.

This clonotype has at least ten counts. J is TRBJ2-7 and V is TRBV2, with 9 bases matching TRBD1. The CDR3 covers 13 residues. Germline CDR1 SNHLY, CDR2 FYNNEI. V was pared by 6 bases and J by 4 bases, with 4 bases of the junction left unmatched. The CDR3 loop is CASSPTGGYEQYF. The DNA of the CDR3 is TGTGCCAGCAGCCCGACAGGGGGGTACGAGCAGTACTTC.

CDR3 loop: CASSLSGGGGNEQYV. As DNA, the CDR3 is TGTGCCAGCAGCCTTAGCGGGGGGGGCGGCAATGAGCAGTACGTC. This chain uses TRBV6-2 or TRBV6-3 with TRBJ2-7, with 11 positions matching TRBD2. Germline V CDR1 and CDR2: MNHEY, SVGEGT. The V and J ends lost 6 bases and 7 bases, in that order; junction bases with no gene match: 11. This CDR3 has 15 residues.

This clonotype was seen more than once but under ten times. The CDR3 loop reads CASAMGGTNYNEQFF. The CDR3, as DNA: TGTGCCAGCGCCATGGGGGGCACAAACTACAATGAGCAGTTCTTC. The rearrangement uses TRBV9 and TRBJ2-1; D is possibly TRBD1 or TRBD2 (6 bases each). CDR3 length: 15 residues. The V and J ends lost 7 bases and 3 bases respectively, with 17 bases between them. From germline, CDR1 is SGDLS and CDR2 YYNGEE. Full variable domain (rest looked up from reference TRBV9 and TRBJ2-1): DSGVTQTPKHLITATGQRVTLRCSPRSGDLSVYWYQQSLDQGLQFLIQYYNGEERAKGNILERFSAQQFPDLHSELNLSSLELGDSALYFCASAMGGTNYNEQFFGPGTRLTVL.

The chain links TRBV7-9 to TRBJ2-1; TRBD2 agrees at 15 bases. The J segment lost 8 bases and the V segment lost 5 bases, leaving 10 bases of the junction unmatched. Germline V gives CDR1 SEHNR, CDR2 FQNEAQ (reference sequence). The CDR3 runs to 17 residues. The CDR3 here is CASSLRTSGRGVDEQFF. As DNA, the CDR3 is TGTGCCAGCAGCCTGCGGACTAGCGGGAGGGGTGTGGATGAGCAGTTCTTC.

The V and J genes are TRBV5-5 and TRBJ2-7, with D perhaps given as TRBD1 or TRBD2 (5 bases each). V was clipped by 4 bases and J by 2 bases, with 13 bases between them. Per germline, CDR1 SGHKS and CDR2 YYEKEE (reference sequence). The CDR3 length is 14 residues. The CDR3 DNA is TGTGCCAGCAGCCACCGGGACGGACCCTACGAGCAGTACGTC. This sequence encodes CASSHRDGPYEQYV.

This clonotype was counted at least ten times. CDR3 amino acids: CASSLAGIWNEQFF. The CDR3 bases are TGTGCCAGCAGCTTGGCCGGGATTTGGAATGAGCAGTTCTTC. The chain employs TRBV5-8 and TRBJ2-1; possibly TRBD2 for D (5 bases). The V end was cut by 0 bases, the J end by 7 bases, with 11 bases between. Germline CDR1 SGHTS, CDR2 YDEGEE. This CDR3 contains 14 residues.